These T cell receptor beta chains were read from a single sample in a study of graft-versus-host responses after intestinal transplantation. The data were produced by immunoSEQ multiplex PCR, yet TCRdb's version contains in-frame clones alone and is incomplete. Of 140,000 or so clones in the sample, about nine tenths were seen once. No antigen has been assigned to these receptors. The sequencing here drew on unstimulated CD4+ T cells sorted from spleen or lymph node cells, taken before intestinal transplant. The receptors were sampled from a human donor who received an intestinal transplant. Both conserved end residues are part of each CDR3. A D gene is named only where the DNA matches it firmly. The listing skips clone size in some rows; elsewhere it reads once, few, many or a size class.

V gene	J gene	D gene	clone size	CDR3 protein	CDR3 DNA
TRBV19	TRBJ2-2	.	.	CASSSRPNTGELFF	TGTGCCAGTAGTAGTCGCCCGAACACCGGGGAGCTGTTTTTT
TRBV6-5	TRBJ1-5	.	.	CASSPRVNLNQPQHF	TGTGCCAGCAGTCCAAGGGTGAACCTCAATCAGCCCCAGCATTTT
TRBV14	TRBJ2-7	.	.	CASSQVAGSYEQYF	TGTGCCAGCAGCCAAGTCGCGGGTTCCTACGAGCAGTACTTC
TRBV7-9	TRBJ1-2	.	.	CASSRLGTANYGYTF	TGTGCCAGCAGTCGACTCGGGACCGCTAACTATGGCTACACCTTC
TRBV15	TRBJ2-4	.	.	CATSRDRRQEQYF	TGTGCCACCAGCAGAGACCGCCGGCAGGAACAGTACTTC
TRBV7-3	TRBJ2-1	.	.	CASTSGGSSYNEQFF	TGTGCCAGCACCTCCGGCGGAAGCTCCTACAATGAGCAGTTCTTC
TRBV9	TRBJ1-3	.	.	CASSASTDSGNTIYF	TGTGCCAGCAGCGCATCGACAGACTCTGGAAACACCATATATTTT
TRBV10-3	TRBJ2-4	.	.	CAISEEGGAGNIQYF	TGTGCCATCAGTGAGGAGGGAGGCGCGGGGAACATTCAGTACTTC
TRBV19	TRBJ2-1	TRBD2	.	CASSIEGGLAGGISYNEQFF	TGTGCCAGTAGTATAGAAGGCGGACTAGCGGGAGGGATCTCCTACAATGAGCAGTTCTTC
TRBV4-1	TRBJ1-5	.	.	CASSQDFQGSPQHF	TGCGCCAGCAGCCAAGATTTCCAGGGCTCGCCCCAGCATTTT
TRBV2	TRBJ2-7	.	.	CASRVGPTPPSYEQYF	TGCGCTAGCAGGGTAGGACCCACCCCCCCATCCTACGAGCAGTACTTC
TRBV19	TRBJ2-2	.	.	CASNFRLVGGELFF	TGTGCCAGTAACTTCCGACTAGTGGGCGGGGAGCTGTTTTTT
TRBV29-1	TRBJ1-5	TRBD1	.	CSAIQGDQPQHF	TGCAGCGCAATACAGGGGGATCAGCCCCAGCATTTT
TRBV30	TRBJ2-3	.	.	CAWRGGDSSTDTQYF	TGTGCCTGGAGGGGCGGAGACAGCAGCACAGATACGCAGTATTTT
TRBV6-1	TRBJ1-2	TRBD1	.	CASSGQGRDYGYTF	TGTGCCAGCAGCGGACAGGGAAGAGACTATGGCTACACCTTC
TRBV5-1	TRBJ2-5	.	.	CASSLGSRETQYF	TGCGCCAGCAGCTTGGGGTCTAGGGAGACCCAGTACTTC
TRBV7-3	TRBJ2-1	TRBD2	.	CASSLTRLAGLDEQFF	TGTGCCAGCAGCTTAACACGACTAGCGGGACTGGATGAGCAGTTCTTC
TRBV10-3	TRBJ1-2	.	.	CAISESVTNYGYTF	TGTGCCATCAGTGAGTCAGTCACAAACTATGGCTACACCTTC
TRBV10-1	TRBJ1-6	TRBD1	.	CASRDRDNSPLHF	TGCGCCAGCAGGGACAGGGATAATTCACCCCTCCACTTT
TRBV7-8	TRBJ2-6	.	.	CASSTQLAGANVLTF	TGTGCCAGCAGCACCCAGCTTGCCGGGGCCAACGTCCTGACTTTC
TRBV10-3	TRBJ2-5	.	.	CAISVGGSGETQYF	TGTGCCATCAGTGTCGGGGGATCCGGGGAGACCCAGTACTTC
TRBV4-2	TRBJ2-7	TRBD2	.	CASSQASSGSGSATYEQYF	TGTGCCAGCAGCCAGGCCTCCAGCGGTAGCGGGAGTGCAACCTACGAGCAGTACTTC
TRBV28	TRBJ1-1	TRBD1	.	CASSLSAGGPTEAFF	TGTGCCAGCAGTTTATCGGCAGGGGGTCCCACTGAAGCTTTCTTT
TRBV7-2	TRBJ1-1	.	.	CASSLLGLGSTEAFF	TGTGCCAGCAGCTTATTAGGCTTGGGGAGCACTGAAGCTTTCTTT
TRBV5-4	TRBJ2-7	TRBD1	.	CASSLEGGRSYEQYF	TGTGCCAGCAGCTTGGAAGGGGGCAGGTCCTACGAGCAGTACTTC
TRBV28	TRBJ2-4	.	.	CASRGPAGQEGF	TGTGCCAGCAGGGGGCCGGCCGGACAAGAGGGCTTC
TRBV9	TRBJ2-2	.	.	CASSVVSSADTGELFF	TGTGCCAGCAGCGTAGTTTCCTCAGCGGACACCGGGGAGCTGTTTTTT
TRBV28	TRBJ1-5	.	.	CASSFSGRDQPQHF	TGTGCCAGCAGTTTTTCAGGTCGGGATCAGCCCCAGCATTTT
TRBV10-3	TRBJ1-2	.	.	CAISEENRAYGYTF	TGTGCCATCAGTGAAGAGAACAGAGCTTATGGCTACACCTTC
TRBV6-5	TRBJ2-1	.	.	CASFSGPSYNEQFF	TGTGCCAGCTTTTCGGGTCCTTCCTACAATGAGCAGTTCTTC
TRBV28	TRBJ2-7	TRBD1	.	CASSPQGTSYEQYF	TGTGCCAGCAGCCCACAGGGGACCTCCTACGAGCAGTACTTC
TRBV27	TRBJ2-7	TRBD2	.	CASSYASTSGIWGQYF	TGTGCCAGCAGTTACGCGTCCACTAGCGGGATTTGGGGGCAGTACTTC
TRBV7-2	TRBJ2-5	TRBD2	once	CASSLASGSGKVETQYF	TGTGCCAGCAGCTTAGCATCGGGGAGCGGGAAAGTGGAGACCCAGTACTTC